These 2 T cell receptor beta chains came from one sample sequenced in a study of post-analysis software for immune sequencing data. Libraries were made from TCR beta cDNA, and they carried unique molecular identifiers. A single record per CDR3 protein comes from TCRdb applying MiXCR to the PCR reads. The sample shows more than 450,000 distinct CDR3 sequences, around 36% of them seen only once. Their antigens are not known. Overall study results and limits: Included in a set of about five TRBV segments more frequent in patients than controls were TRBV5-6, TRBV5-1 and TRBV20-1.

Sequencing used blood. Receptors were obtained from a girl aged 2 to 17 with multiple sclerosis.

V gene TRBV4-1 combines with J gene TRBJ2-3; 12 bases line up with TRBD2. The V and J ends lost 0 bases and 5 bases, in that order; junction bases with no gene match: 12. The CDR3 extends over 19 amino acids. The germline CDR1 and CDR2 sequences are MGHRA and YSYEKL. CDR3 sequence: CASSQEGWASGGVGDTQYF. DNA of the CDR3: TGCGCCAGCAGCCAAGAGGGTTGGGCTAGCGGGGGGGTTGGAGATACGCAGTATTTT.

This clonotype has a handful of counts. This rearrangement joins TRBV29-1 to TRBJ2-3; maybe TRBD1 (6 bases). Germline loops: CDR1 SQVTM, CDR2 ANQGSEA. This CDR3 comprises 13 residues. Trimming cost V 7 bases and J 6 bases, with 17 bases left between them. The CDR3 DNA reads TGCAGCGCTGGGCCAAGGGGGACGGATACGCAGTATTTT. Amino acid sequence: CSAGPRGTDTQYF.